This passage covers 27 T cell receptor beta chains from one sample sequenced in a study of OX40 agonist ivuxolimab in advanced cancers. The protocol was immunoSEQ multiplex PCR, while the TCRdb copy is restricted to in-frame clones and leaves out a portion. Counted here are approximately 69,000 clones, approximately 90% occurring once; the ten biggest clones make up around 0.3%. Sequenced material: CD4+ or CD8+ T cells sorted from blood, taken in a trial of the OX40 agonist ivuxolimab. The receptor source for this set is an adult with an advanced solid tumor such as melanoma, head and neck, liver or kidney cancer.

This chain connects TRBV5-1 to TRBJ2-5, with 8 bases fitting TRBD1. Germline V gene data show CDR1 as SGHRS and CDR2 as YFSETQ. The CDR3 has 14 amino acids. The V gene end was trimmed by 7 bases and the J gene end by 2 bases; junction bases not matched to a gene: 7. The CDR3 here is CASGQGLGQETQYF. CDR3 bases: TGCGCCAGCGGACAGGGTTTGGGACAAGAGACCCAGTACTTC.

The genes are TRBV10-3 and TRBJ2-5, with 7 bases fitting TRBD2. J gave up 5 bases and V 8 bases, and 5 bases lay outside the gene matches. Germline CDR1 and CDR2: ENHRY and SYGVKD. The CDR3 runs to 12 residues. CDR3 in amino acids: CAIGGGGETQYF. The CDR3 coding sequence is TGTGCCATCGGCGGGGGAGGGGAGACCCAGTACTTC.

This clone occurred once. The chain employs TRBV11-2 and TRBJ1-1; no definite D call. The V and J ends lost 0 bases and 1 base respectively, with 9 bases between them. This CDR3 is built from 15 residues. CDR1 and CDR2 (germline): SGHAT, FQNNGV. This CDR3 is CASSLDQSTNTEAFF. The DNA for the CDR3 is TGTGCCAGCAGCTTAGATCAAAGTACGAACACTGAAGCTTTCTTT.

The chain uses TRBV27 and TRBJ2-7; 7 bases match TRBD1. Germline V CDR1 and CDR2: MNHEY, SMNVEV (reference sequence). This CDR3 comprises 14 residues. The V and J ends lost 6 bases and 1 base, in that order; junction bases with no gene match: 6. In DNA form, the CDR3 reads TGTGCCAGCAGATTACCGGGACAGTCCTACGAGCAGTACTTC. It encodes CASRLPGQSYEQYF.

This sequence joins TRBV13 and TRBJ2-1; no clear D gene. The germline gives CDR1 PRHDT, CDR2 FYEKMQ (reference sequence). The length of the CDR3 is 16 residues. The germline V and J ends were trimmed by 6 bases and 4 bases, with 19 bases remaining between them. The CDR3 nucleotides read TGTGCCAGCAGATTCCTGGGTGGGGTCCAATACAATGAGCAGTTCTTC. Protein: CASRFLGGVQYNEQFF. Based on the CDR3 plus reference TRBV13 and TRBJ2-1, the full variable domain is AAGVIQSPRHLIKEKRETATLKCYPIPRHDTVYWYQQGPGQDPQFLISFYEKMQSDKGSIPDRFSAQQFSDYHSELNMSSLELGDSALYFCASRFLGGVQYNEQFFGPGTRLTVL.

J is TRBJ2-3 and V is TRBV19, with 8 bases fitting TRBD2. This CDR3 contains 15 residues. Germline trimming cut 1 base from V and 1 base from J; bases unmatched to any gene: 1. Germline CDR1 LNHDA, CDR2 SQIVND (reference sequence). The CDR3 DNA reads as TGTGCCAGTAGTATAGGTAGCGGGGGCACAGATACGCAGTATTTT. It is translated as CASSIGSGGTDTQYF.

The chain is built from TRBV2 and TRBJ1-2, with a tentative D call TRBD1 (5 bases). This CDR3 is built from 14 residues. Germline V gene lookup returns CDR1 SNHLY and CDR2 FYNNEI. Trimming cost V 4 bases and J 4 bases, with 13 bases left between them. This CDR3 is CASSGQLQVYGYTF. In DNA, the CDR3 is TGTGCCAGCAGTGGACAGCTACAGGTCTATGGCTACACCTTC.

The chain has TRBV18 and TRBJ2-5; 10 positions agree with TRBD2. TRBJ2-7 explains the end of the DNA better; the J call may be wrong. Germline CDR1 and CDR2: KGHSH and LQKENI. The CDR3 extends over 14 amino acids. CDR3 protein: CASSQLAGNYEQYF. The DNA of the CDR3 is TGTGCCAGCTCACAACTAGCGGGGAACTACGAGCAGTACTTC.

The J gene is TRBJ2-1, the V gene TRBV4-1; D perhaps matches TRBD2 (5 bases). Trimming took off 3 bases at V and 5 bases at J, with 14 bases between the two ends. Germline V gives CDR1 MGHRA, CDR2 YSYEKL. The CDR3 is 15 residues long. DNA of the CDR3: TGCGCCAGCAGCCACCGGAGCGGAGTAAACAATGAGCAGTTCTTC. It encodes CASSHRSGVNNEQFF.

The sample holds one count of this clone. J is TRBJ1-2 and V is TRBV9; no clear D gene. Trimming stripped 4 bases from V and 3 bases from J, with 13 bases between. CDR1 and CDR2 from the germline V gene are SGDLS and YYNGEE. CDR3 size: 14 residues. CDR3 sequence: CASSIDTEHYGYTF. The CDR3 DNA reads TGTGCCAGCAGCATAGACACGGAGCACTATGGCTACACCTTC.

This chain's CDR3 is CASSIPSSGANVLTF. CDR3 coding DNA: TGTGCCAGTAGTATTCCCAGCTCTGGGGCCAACGTCCTGACTTTC. The chain uses TRBV19 and TRBJ2-6; D not resolved. Germline values: CDR1 LNHDA, CDR2 SQIVND (reference sequence). The CDR3 is 15 amino acids. V dropped 3 bases and J dropped 0 bases, with 6 bases sitting between them.

The genes are TRBV7-9 and TRBJ2-1; 8 nucleotides align to TRBD2. Germline V gene data show CDR1 as SEHNR and CDR2 as FQNEAQ (reference sequence). The CDR3 has 16 residues. V was clipped by 5 bases and J by 2 bases; unmatched bases: 8. As DNA, the CDR3 is TGTGCCAGCAGCCCTGGTCCGGGACTAGCCTACAATGAGCAGTTCTTC. Amino acid sequence: CASSPGPGLAYNEQFF.

The chain has TRBV7-9 and TRBJ2-2, with D possibly being TRBD2 (5 bases). Trimming cost V 1 base and J 7 bases, with 13 bases left between them. The CDR3 spans 15 residues. CDR1 and CDR2 from the germline V gene are SEHNR and FQNEAQ (reference sequence). DNA for the CDR3: TGTGCCAGCAGCTTAGATATCGGGGATAGCGGGGAGCTGTTTTTT. It encodes CASSLDIGDSGELFF.

The V and J genes are TRBV19 and TRBJ1-1; a weak D match, TRBD1 (5 bases). The CDR3 runs 15 residues. Germline V CDR1 and CDR2: LNHDA, SQIVND (reference sequence). V was shortened by 1 base and J by 1 base, with 10 bases between the two germline ends. CDR3 in DNA: TGTGCCAGTAGTATAGGTCAGGGAGGGAACACTGAAGCTTTCTTT. Translation gives CASSIGQGGNTEAFF.

This clone came up a few times. The J gene is TRBJ2-2, the V gene TRBV19; 7 nucleotides align to TRBD1. V lost 4 bases to trimming and J lost 4 bases; unmatched junction nucleotides: 6. Germline assignment: CDR1 LNHDA and CDR2 SQIVND (reference sequence). The CDR3 length is 15 residues. CDR3 region: CASSNWDSRTGELFF. The CDR3 DNA reads as TGTGCCAGTAGTAACTGGGACAGCCGCACCGGGGAGCTGTTTTTT.

Only one count was recorded for this clone. V gene TRBV5-8 combines with J gene TRBJ2-7; 14 bases line up with TRBD2. Germline CDR1 SGHTS, CDR2 YDEGEE. The V segment lost 4 bases and the J segment 1 base; nucleotides outside the gene matches: 7. CDR3 size: 17 residues. The CDR3: CASSRGLAGAWSYEQYF. The CDR3 nucleotides are TGTGCCAGCAGCCGGGGACTAGCGGGAGCATGGTCCTACGAGCAGTACTTC. Using reference TRBV5-8 and TRBJ2-7 for the parts outside the CDR3, the full variable domain is EAGVTQSPTHLIKTRGQQATLRCSPISGHTSVYWYQQALGLGLQFLLWYDEGEERNRGNFPPRFSGRQFPNYSSELNVNALELEDSALYLCASSRGLAGAWSYEQYFGPGTRLTVT.

The V and J genes are TRBV28 and TRBJ2-7; the D gene is possibly TRBD2 (5 bases). This CDR3 spans 11 amino acids. Germline V gives CDR1 MDHEN, CDR2 SYDVKM. V was shortened by 5 bases and J by 3 bases, with 5 bases between the two germline ends. The CDR3 DNA sequence: TGTGCCAGCAGTACTAGCTACGAGCAGTACTTC. Translating gives CASSTSYEQYF.

CDR3 nucleotides: TGTGCCAGCAGCCGAGGGACAGGGGACTTAGGTGGCTACACCTTC. Encoded protein: CASSRGTGDLGGYTF. The chain combines TRBV4-2 with TRBJ1-2; 10 bases are a match to TRBD1. V lost 4 bases and J lost 7; bases outside the gene matches: 9. Germline V gives CDR1 LGHNA, CDR2 YNFKEQ. This CDR3 is built from 15 residues.

The chain combines TRBV5-8 with TRBJ1-5, with D tentatively TRBD1 (6 bases). Germline-derived CDR1 and CDR2 are SGHTS and YDEGEE. V lost 4 bases and J 2 bases, leaving 10 bases between the germline ends. The CDR3 runs to 14 residues. For the CDR3, the DNA is TGTGCCAGCAGCCTTAGACAGGGCAATCAGCCCCAGCATTTT. It encodes CASSLRQGNQPQHF.

This clone was seen a few times. This chain connects TRBV11-2 to TRBJ1-2; D possibly corresponds to TRBD1 (5 bases). The CDR3 contains 12 residues. Germline loops: CDR1 SGHAT, CDR2 FQNNGV. V was trimmed by 4 bases and J by 8 bases, leaving 11 bases between them. CDR3 DNA sequence: TGTGCCAGCAGCTCCGGGGCACAGGGCTACACCTTC. Its protein is CASSSGAQGYTF.

The V gene is TRBV28, the J gene TRBJ2-1; 16 bases align to TRBD2. The germline V gene has CDR1 MDHEN and CDR2 SYDVKM. Trimming at V came to 4 bases and at J to 4 bases, leaving 10 bases not matched to a gene. The CDR3 totals 19 residues. CDR3 nucleotides: TGTGCCAGCAGTTCAGCGGGACTAGCGGGAGGGGCGGGGTACAATGAGCAGTTCTTC. It specifies CASSSAGLAGGAGYNEQFF. The full variable domain, its missing parts supplied by reference TRBV28 and TRBJ2-1, is DVKVTQSSRYLVKRTGEKVFLECVQDMDHENMFWYRQDPGLGLRLIYFSYDVKMKEKGDIPEGYSVSREKKERFSLILESASTNQTSMYLCASSSAGLAGGAGYNEQFFGPGTRLTVL.

V is TRBV12-5 and J is TRBJ1-5; possibly TRBD1 for D (6 bases). The CDR3 contains 14 residues. The V gene's germline CDR1 is LGHNT and CDR2 FRNRAP. Trimming cost V 2 bases and J 3 bases, with 8 bases left between them. In nucleotides, the CDR3 is TGTGCTAGTGGTTTGACAGGGCACAATCAGCCCCAGCATTTT. This sequence encodes CASGLTGHNQPQHF.

The V gene is TRBV23-1, the J gene TRBJ2-1, with D perhaps TRBD2 (6 bases). TRBV23-1 is an open reading frame, and its role is uncertain. Trimming removed 0 bases at V and 8 bases at J, with 8 bases between. The CDR3 is made up of 13 amino acids. The CDR3 reads CASSQSRGHEQFF. In DNA, the CDR3 is TGCGCCAGCAGTCAATCGCGGGGCCATGAGCAGTTCTTC.

The chain uses TRBV7-2 and TRBJ1-3; 11 bases are shared with TRBD1. CDR3 length: 15 residues. Germline V gene lookup returns CDR1 SGHTA and CDR2 FQGNSA. The junction had 3 bases not matched to a gene; V was cut back by 6 bases and J by 2 bases. The CDR3 nucleotides are TGTGCCAGCAGTCGGGACAGGGGGGCTGGAAACACCATATATTTT. This encodes CASSRDRGAGNTIYF.

The chain carries TRBV7-8 and TRBJ1-1; maybe TRBD1 (5 bases). Between the trimmed V and J ends, which lost 6 bases and 4 bases, there was a span of 9 bases. The CDR3 loop spans 12 amino acids. Germline CDR1 and CDR2: SGHVS and FQNEAQ. The CDR3 protein is CASRGVSTEAFF. In nucleotides, the CDR3 is TGTGCCAGCAGGGGGGTAAGCACTGAAGCTTTCTTT.

V and J are TRBV6-5 and TRBJ1-1; D remains unclear. Per the germline V gene, CDR1 is MNHEY and CDR2 is SVGAGI. Trimming cost V 2 bases and J 3 bases, with 10 bases left between them. The CDR3 runs 14 residues. CDR3 sequence (DNA): TGTGCCAGCAGTTACGACACTCAAGACACTGAAGCTTTCTTT. It encodes CASSYDTQDTEAFF.

The chain combines TRBV9 with TRBJ2-1; D remains unclear. The CDR3 contains 12 residues. V dropped 5 bases and J dropped 8 bases, with 11 bases sitting between them. The germline CDR1 and CDR2 sequences are SGDLS and YYNGEE. CDR3: CASSLTVDEQFF. The CDR3, as DNA: TGTGCCAGCAGTTTAACGGTAGATGAGCAGTTCTTC.